One sample yielded the 25 T cell receptor beta chains listed below, sequenced in a study of blood T cell repertoires in COVID-19 (dated by TCRdb to about 2020). Library generation was performed with the immunoSEQ multiplex PCR assay. Imported from immuneACCESS, the table was reduced by TCRdb to in-frame sequences with V and J called. These copies leave out some clones; in studies compared against another copy, an unresolved V gene accounts for under half, and the cause of the remainder is not known. The sample includes about 480,000 clones, with approximately 86% observed a single time. The top ten constitute 6.5% to 8.5% of the sample. Sequencing input: PBMCs or T cells enriched from blood (not recorded which). The receptor source for this set is an older woman who had recovered from COVID-19.

This clone was recorded once. The CDR3 loop reads CASSPQSTGKGSPLHF. CDR3 DNA sequence: TGTGCCAGCAGCCCTCAGTCGACAGGGAAAGGCTCACCCCTCCACTTT. The rearrangement uses TRBV9 and TRBJ1-6, with TRBD1 identical over 7 bases. The junction had 14 bases not matched to a gene; V was cut back by 4 bases and J by 10 bases. This CDR3 region has 16 residues. Germline V gene sequence: CDR1 SGDLS, CDR2 YYNGEE.

Note on this clone: An end of the junction does not agree with germline; a read error may underlie this. This chain links TRBV30 with TRBJ1-4; D remains unclear. The CDR3 is 15 amino acids. CDR1 GTSNPN and CDR2 SVGIG come from the germline V gene (reference sequence). CDR3 residues: CAWMGRGATNEKLFF. CDR3 coding DNA: TGTGCATGGATGGGTCGCGGCGCAACTAATGAAAAACTGTTTTTT.

This clone was seen a handful of times. In nucleotides, the CDR3 is TGTGCCAGCACCAACAGGGGGAACGGCGAGCAGTACTTC. Its protein product is CASTNRGNGEQYF. The chain has TRBV5-8 and TRBJ2-7, with 8 bases that match TRBD1. Trimming cost V 6 bases and J 6 bases; bases outside gene matches: 8. This CDR3 comprises 13 residues. Germline V gene lookup returns CDR1 SGHTS and CDR2 YDEGEE. Full variable domain (missing parts from reference TRBV5-8 and TRBJ2-7): EAGVTQSPTHLIKTRGQQATLRCSPISGHTSVYWYQQALGLGLQFLLWYDEGEERNRGNFPPRFSGRQFPNYSSELNVNALELEDSALYLCASTNRGNGEQYFGPGTRLTVT.

The V gene is TRBV5-1, the J gene TRBJ2-2; 10 bases are a match to TRBD2. Per the germline V gene, CDR1 is SGHRS and CDR2 is YFSETQ. The trim removed 2 bases at V and 2 bases at J, leaving 6 bases unmatched. The CDR3 spans 17 residues. Here the CDR3 DNA reads TGCGCCAGCAGCTTCGGACGACTAGCGGGTAACACCGGGGAGCTGTTTTTT. This encodes CASSFGRLAGNTGELFF.

For the CDR3, the DNA is TGTGCCAGCAGCTCGACCGGGACAGACACAGATACGCAGTATTTT. It yields the protein CASSSTGTDTDTQYF. V is TRBV7-9 and J is TRBJ2-3; 7 bases agree with TRBD1. The CDR3 loop spans 15 amino acids. Per germline, CDR1 SEHNR and CDR2 FQNEAQ (reference sequence). V gave up 4 bases and J gave up 2 bases; unmatched junction bases: 6.

The genes are TRBV19 and TRBJ1-1; perhaps TRBD1 as D (6 bases). Trimming left V 6 bases short and J 3 bases short, with 14 bases between. The CDR3 contains 14 residues. Germline V CDR1 and CDR2: LNHDA, SQIVND (reference sequence). CDR3 region: CASRYRVKDTEAFF. The DNA for the CDR3 is TGTGCCAGTAGATACAGGGTGAAGGACACTGAAGCTTTCTTT.

V and J are TRBV12-5 and TRBJ2-7; 9 bases agree with TRBD1. V lost 3 bases to trimming and J lost 0 bases; unmatched junction nucleotides: 3. Germline-derived CDR1 and CDR2 are LGHNT and FRNRAP. The CDR3 covers 15 residues. In DNA form, the CDR3 reads TGTGCTAGTGGTTTTACAGGGGGCCGCTCCTACGAGCAGTACGTC. Amino acids: CASGFTGGRSYEQYV.

The chain has TRBV11-2 and TRBJ2-5; TRBD1 is a possible D gene (6 bases). The CDR3 has 17 residues. CDR1 is SGHAT and CDR2 is FQNNGV in the germline V gene. V was pared by 1 base and J by 1 base, with 16 bases between. CDR3 in DNA: TGTGCCAGCAGCTTAGGTGGTTGGGGGCCGTTCCAAGAGACCCAGTACTTC. This encodes CASSLGGWGPFQETQYF.

This chain uses TRBV7-9 with TRBJ2-7; perhaps TRBD1 as D (5 bases). Trimming stripped 1 base from V and 5 bases from J, with 15 bases between. CDR1 and CDR2 (germline): SEHNR, FQNEAQ (reference sequence). The CDR3 consists of 15 residues. CDR3 coding DNA: TGTGCCAGCAGCTTAGTCTTAAAGGGGTTCGACGAGCAGTACTTC. Protein product: CASSLVLKGFDEQYF.

This clone was picked up one time. This chain uses TRBV6-5 with TRBJ2-5; 8 positions agree with TRBD2. From germline, CDR1 is MNHEY and CDR2 SVGAGI. The ends lost 2 bases at V and 5 bases at J; junction bases unmatched: 7. The CDR3 covers 15 residues. The CDR3 region has the DNA TGTGCCAGCAGTTACCCCCGGACTAGCCTGGAGACCCAGTACTTC. This gives the protein CASSYPRTSLETQYF.

The chain carries TRBV11-2 and TRBJ1-2, with 7 bases identical to TRBD1. Germline CDR1 and CDR2: SGHAT and FQNNGV. This CDR3 spans 14 amino acids. The trim removed 5 bases at V and 6 bases at J, leaving 9 bases unmatched. CDR3 protein: CASSPNVGGNGYTF. In DNA form, the CDR3 reads TGTGCCAGCAGCCCAAATGTAGGGGGCAATGGCTACACCTTC.

The chain carries TRBV25-1 and TRBJ1-2; TRBD1 aligns across 7 bases. Germline CDR1 and CDR2: MGHDK and SYGVNS. Losses at the gene ends were 5 bases for V and 5 bases for J; bases not matched to a gene: 8. The CDR3 extends over 14 amino acids. The CDR3 region is CASSTPGTAYGYTF. The CDR3 nucleotides are TGTGCCAGCAGTACTCCCGGGACAGCATATGGCTACACCTTC.

This chain connects TRBV13 to TRBJ2-2; 9 bases match TRBD2. The CDR3 has 17 amino acids. After removal of 6 bases from V and 6 bases from J, the junction contained 14 bases not matched to a gene. Germline CDR1 PRHDT, CDR2 FYEKMQ (reference sequence). The CDR3 DNA reads TGTGCCAGCAGATTACTAGCGGGCGAACACCGGGCCGGGGAGCTGTTTTTT. Translation gives CASRLLAGEHRAGELFF.

The chain couples TRBV7-6 to TRBJ2-7; weak D call: TRBD2 (6 bases). Germline CDR1 is SGHVS and CDR2 is FNYEAQ. CDR3 length: 16 amino acids. Trimming pared 4 bases from V and 7 bases from J, leaving 23 bases between. CDR3 DNA: TGTGCCAGCAGCTCGAATTACCGGGCCTCCGGGGGAGAGCAGTACTTC. Translated, it gives CASSSNYRASGGEQYF.

This clone was seen a single time. The J gene is TRBJ2-1, the V gene TRBV20-1, with TRBD1 matching over 7 bases. J was trimmed by 12 bases and V by 7 bases; bases with no gene match: 9. Germline V lookup: CDR1 DFQATT, CDR2 SNEGSKA (reference sequence). This CDR3 spans 11 amino acids. The CDR3 protein is CSGRDRVGQFF. CDR3 in DNA: TGCAGTGGCCGCGACAGGGTTGGGCAGTTCTTC.

The chain links TRBV11-3 to TRBJ2-1; 9 bases fit TRBD1. Germline V gene lookup returns CDR1 SGHNT and CDR2 YENEEA. The CDR3 is 15 amino acids. V lost 1 base and J lost 5; bases outside the gene matches: 3. DNA of the CDR3: TGTGCCAGCAGCTTAGGACAGGGGGGCCACAATGAGCAGTTCTTC. Protein sequence: CASSLGQGGHNEQFF.

This clone showed up just a few times. This sequence joins TRBV7-2 and TRBJ2-7; 9 positions agree with TRBD1. CDR1 SGHTA and CDR2 FQGNSA come from the germline V gene. After removal of 5 bases from V and 6 bases from J, the junction contained 8 bases not matched to a gene. This CDR3 region has 14 residues. The CDR3 spells CASSSRQGEVEQYF. The CDR3 bases are TGTGCCAGCAGCAGTCGACAGGGGGAGGTCGAGCAGTACTTC.

The chain is built from TRBV5-1 and TRBJ1-2; D unresolved. This CDR3 region has 15 residues. Per germline, CDR1 SGHRS and CDR2 YFSETQ. Trimming took off 4 bases at V and 6 bases at J, with 19 bases between the two ends. The CDR3 region is CASSGPRGGENGYTF. CDR3 in DNA: TGCGCCAGCAGCGGCCCAAGAGGAGGAGAGAATGGCTACACCTTC.

The gene calls are TRBV27 and TRBJ2-5; D call uncertain. The CDR3 totals 13 residues. Germline CDR1 reads MNHEY; CDR2 reads SMNVEV (reference sequence). Trimming left V 3 bases short and J 10 bases short, with 15 bases between. CDR3 sequence: CASSFRGMAGQYF. Here the CDR3 DNA reads TGTGCCAGCAGTTTCCGAGGAATGGCTGGCCAGTACTTC.

Points on this clone: Other DNA sequences in the same sample also yield this CDR3. This chain joins TRBV5-1 and TRBJ1-2; possibly TRBD1 for D (5 bases). The V end lost 1 base, the J end lost 2 bases, and 9 bases lay between the germline ends. Germline loops: CDR1 SGHRS, CDR2 YFSETQ. The CDR3 is 14 residues long. CDR3 in amino acids: CASSLQGSNYGYTF. In nucleotides, the CDR3 is TGCGCCAGCAGCTTGCAGGGATCGAACTATGGCTACACCTTC.

This clone was seen only once. V gene TRBV4-1 combines with J gene TRBJ2-3; 9 bases are a match to TRBD2. V lost 4 bases and J lost 0; bases outside the gene matches: 17. From germline, CDR1 is MGHRA and CDR2 YSYEKL. This CDR3 contains 20 residues. Here the CDR3 DNA reads TGCGCCAGCAGCCGCCAGGCCTCTAGCGGGGCGATAACTAGCACAGATACGCAGTATTTT. The encoded protein is CASSRQASSGAITSTDTQYF.

The V and J genes are TRBV18 and TRBJ1-1, with TRBD1 matching 8 bases. Germline CDR1 reads KGHSH; CDR2 reads LQKENI. The CDR3 runs to 13 residues. V was clipped by 3 bases and J by 4 bases; unmatched bases: 1. The CDR3 protein is CASSPDRATEAFF. The CDR3 DNA is TGTGCCAGCTCACCGGACAGGGCCACTGAAGCTTTCTTT.

The V and J genes are TRBV7-2 and TRBJ2-3; 7 bases fit TRBD2. The CDR3 runs to 16 residues. CDR1 and CDR2 (germline): SGHTA, FQGNSA. V gave up 2 bases and J gave up 2 bases; unmatched junction bases: 7. The CDR3 bases are TGTGCCAGCAGCTTACTCGCGGGGGTTGTCACAGATACGCAGTATTTT. Residues: CASSLLAGVVTDTQYF.

The V call is TRBV5-1, the J call TRBJ2-5, with D hard to call. Deletions cut 4 bases from V and 4 bases from J, with 5 bases between. This CDR3 region has 11 residues. CDR1 is SGHRS, CDR2 YFSETQ, per germline. The CDR3 region is CASSHSETQYF. Here the CDR3 DNA reads TGCGCCAGCAGCCACTCAGAGACCCAGTACTTC.

This clone was counted a single time. A read error is possible here, since a much larger clone lies one base away. The genes are TRBV6-5 and TRBJ1-2; no firm D call. V was trimmed by 2 bases and J by 2 bases, leaving 6 bases between them. The CDR3 has 13 residues. Germline values: CDR1 MNHEY, CDR2 SVGAGI. CDR3 nucleotides: TGTGCCAGCAGTTACGACATCAACTATGGCTACACCTTC. It is translated as CASSYDINYGYTF.